The entry below describes one T cell receptor (beta chain). Its specificity is unknown. 5'RACE template switching with UMIs produced the TCR beta cDNA. For each CDR3 protein, TCRdb gives one entry from its re-call of the 5' RACE reads, without DNA. The sample has roughly 390,000 distinct CDR3 sequences. These data come from a study of T cells expressing NK-cell markers. Study as a whole: Sorted CD3+CD56+NKG2C+, CD3+CD56+NKG2C- and CD3+CD56-NKG2C+ T cells provided the TCR beta repertoires.

General observations from the study: Topping the CD3+CD56-NKG2C+ fraction as well were these clonotypes, in a handful of donors.

The CDR3 length is 18 residues. Germline lookup yields CDR1 SGHTA and CDR2 FQGTGA. The chain uses TRBV7-3 and TRBJ2-2; the D call of TRBD2 rests on TCRdb alone, since no DNA is present to check it. This clonotype originated in a man aged 18-75 years in good health. Sample: blood T cells: a sorted CD56 or NKG2C T cell subset, CD4+ or CD8+ T cells, or bulk PBMC T cells (not recorded which). The chain's CDR3 is CASSIGLAGGSNTGELFF. The full variable domain, its missing parts supplied by reference TRBV7-3 and TRBJ2-2, is GAGVSQTPSNKVTEKGKYVELRCDPISGHTALYWYRQSLGQGPEFLIYFQGTGAADDSGLPNDRFFAVRPEGSVSTLKIQRTERGDSAVYLCASSIGLAGGSNTGELFFGEGSRLTVL.